The sequence of this T cell receptor (beta chain) was determined in a study of T cell responses to AZD1222 COVID-19 vaccine. Study-wide background: Analyses pooled second doses at about 4 or about 12 weeks. Study-wide points: Across spike, vaccine-associated CD4 TCRs were found, dominant at 160-218 and 743-854. Repertoires were obtained solely post-peak T cell response. Clonal diversity was possibly underestimated, and white British individuals and females predominated among donors.

The protocol was immunoSEQ multiplex PCR, while the TCRdb copy is restricted to in-frame clones and leaves out a portion. The table includes approximately 88,000 clones, about 90% detected once. With respect to this clone: Its specificity is unknown.

The clonotype originates from an adult in good health. The sample here was peripheral blood, taken on day 0 of AZD1222 vaccination.

CDR3 coding DNA: TGTGCCAGCAGGGGGGACAGCTCCTACGAGCAGTACTTC. Amino acid sequence: CASRGDSSYEQYF. The chain uses TRBV27 and TRBJ2-7; 7 nucleotides agree with TRBD1. The CDR3 totals 13 residues. CDR1 and CDR2 (germline): MNHEY, SMNVEV (reference sequence). After removal of 6 bases from V and 0 bases from J, the junction contained 2 bases not matched to a gene.